This T cell receptor beta chain was identified in a study of radiotherapy plus CTLA-4 blockade in lung cancer. The overall study: Disease control was present in under 35% of patients, and objective responses in less than 20%.

It was focal radiation plus CTLA-4 blockade with ipilimumab that patients with chemo-refractory metastatic non-small-cell lung cancer received. Clones were read by immunoSEQ multiplex PCR, and TCRdb kept only the in-frame ones, dropping some. The top ten clones hold 7.8% of a sample with 45,000 to 55,000 clones, roughly 84% of them seen once. Worth noting for this clone: No antigen is known for it.

Trimming removed 4 bases from V and 4 bases from J; junction bases left unmatched: 12. The CDR3 spans 16 residues. Germline V lookup: CDR1 SGHRS, CDR2 YFSETQ. Study-wide findings and caveats: Blood-borne expansion of tumor-derived TCR clones followed radiotherapy plus ipilimumab. In blood, early T cell clone dynamics reportedly predicted response best, together with interferon-beta.

The clonotype comes from a human donor with non-small cell lung cancer whose response to radiotherapy plus ipilimumab could not be evaluated. Sequenced here: peripheral blood, sampled from a patient treated with radiotherapy plus ipilimumab. The chain couples TRBV5-1 to TRBJ1-1; TRBD1 matches at 8 bases. The CDR3 here is CASSRDRLSASTEAFF. The CDR3 coding sequence is TGCGCCAGCAGCCGGGACAGGCTCTCAGCGAGCACTGAAGCTTTCTTT.